This T cell receptor (beta chain) was sequenced for a study of T cell responses to AZD1222 COVID-19 vaccine. CDR3 size: 15 residues. CDR1 is SGHVS and CDR2 is FNYEAQ in the germline V gene. The J segment lost 8 bases and the V segment lost 4 bases, leaving 10 bases of the junction unmatched. Method: immunoSEQ multiplex PCR; TCRdb's copy keeps in-frame clones and lacks some. Here the sample spans 95,000 to 150,000 clones, about 93% being singletons. Broader study findings: Among AZD1222 vaccinees, only six or seven were seropositive at baseline. Vaccination with two AZD1222 doses was followed by a rise in Spike-specific TCR breadth and depth. Reportedly, nearly half the spike-specific TCRs target unmutated variant regions. Repertoire samples came only from after the peak T cell response.

Concerning this clone: No antigen is known for it.

The chain employs TRBV7-6 and TRBJ1-4; 7 nucleotides line up with TRBD1. Here the sequenced sample was peripheral blood, taken 28 days after the second AZD1222 dose. This receptor was taken from an adult who received the AZD1222 COVID-19 vaccine. The CDR3 bases are TGTGCCAGCAGCTCTCTCCCCACAGGGGAGGAAAAACTGTTTTTT. Protein product: CASSSLPTGEEKLFF.